This TCR beta chain was sequenced during a study of CD8+ T cells in alopecia areata. In the study overall: Tofacitinib therapy lasting 6 to 18 months was followed by 6 months off drug. Whole-study results and caveats: In scalp and blood, many expanded lesional clones persisted during tofacitinib. Clarity of TCR sharing across patients fell short of that in mice, possibly HLA-related.

cDNA prepared by RNA extraction and subsequent reverse transcription served as the template for sequencing. The data were produced by immunoSEQ multiplex PCR, yet TCRdb's version contains in-frame clones alone and is incomplete. The profile shows some 120,000 clones, less than 75% of them singletons. Treatment specified: oral pan-JAK inhibitor, 5-10 mg twice daily. Sorted populations comprised CD4+ and CD8+ T cells obtained from PBMCs. This clone was detected a few times. The antigen is not known. Here the sequenced sample was CD8+ T cells sorted from blood, taken at week 24, from a patient treated with tofacitinib. The clonotype originates from a human donor with alopecia areata.

CDR3: CSVADRGYGETQYF. CDR3 nucleotides: TGCAGCGTTGCAGACAGGGGGTACGGAGAGACCCAGTACTTC. The V and J genes are TRBV29-1 and TRBJ2-5; 9 nucleotides match TRBD1. The CDR3 is made up of 14 amino acids. Germline lookup yields CDR1 SQVTM and CDR2 ANQGSEA. Germline trimming cut 4 bases from V and 4 bases from J; bases unmatched to any gene: 7.